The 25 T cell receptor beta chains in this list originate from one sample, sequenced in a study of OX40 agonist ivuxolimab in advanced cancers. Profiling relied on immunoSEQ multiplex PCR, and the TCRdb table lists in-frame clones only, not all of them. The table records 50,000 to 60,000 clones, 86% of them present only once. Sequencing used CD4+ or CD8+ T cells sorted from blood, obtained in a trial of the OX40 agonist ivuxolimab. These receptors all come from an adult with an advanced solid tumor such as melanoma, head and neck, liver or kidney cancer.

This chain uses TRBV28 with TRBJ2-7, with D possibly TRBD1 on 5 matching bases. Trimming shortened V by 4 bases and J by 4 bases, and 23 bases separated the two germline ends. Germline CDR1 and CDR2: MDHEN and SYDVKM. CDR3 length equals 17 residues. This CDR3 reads CASSSPFSGDRVYEQYF. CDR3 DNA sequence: TGTGCCAGCAGTTCCCCTTTTTCCGGCGACAGAGTTTACGAGCAGTACTTC.

DNA of the CDR3: TGTGCCAGCAGCTTCTCGGACAGGGGCTACGAGCAGTACTTC. It encodes CASSFSDRGYEQYF. The chain recombines TRBV11-2 with TRBJ2-7; 9 bases are shared with TRBD1. The CDR3 consists of 14 residues. CDR1 SGHAT and CDR2 FQNNGV come from the germline V gene. The V segment lost 3 bases and the J segment 3 bases; nucleotides outside the gene matches: 3.

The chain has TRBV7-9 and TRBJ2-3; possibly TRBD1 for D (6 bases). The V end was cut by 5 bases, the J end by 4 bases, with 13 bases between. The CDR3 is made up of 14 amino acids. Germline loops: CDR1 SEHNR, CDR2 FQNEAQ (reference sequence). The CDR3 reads CASSQGPAADTQYF. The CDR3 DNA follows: TGTGCCAGCAGCCAGGGGCCGGCGGCAGATACGCAGTATTTT.

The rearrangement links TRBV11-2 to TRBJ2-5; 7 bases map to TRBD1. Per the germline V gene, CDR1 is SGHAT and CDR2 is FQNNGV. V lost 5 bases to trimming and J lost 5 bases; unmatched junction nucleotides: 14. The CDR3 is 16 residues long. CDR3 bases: TGTGCCAGCAGCGAGGGACAGCCGAGAGCTTGGGAGACCCAGTACTTC. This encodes CASSEGQPRAWETQYF.

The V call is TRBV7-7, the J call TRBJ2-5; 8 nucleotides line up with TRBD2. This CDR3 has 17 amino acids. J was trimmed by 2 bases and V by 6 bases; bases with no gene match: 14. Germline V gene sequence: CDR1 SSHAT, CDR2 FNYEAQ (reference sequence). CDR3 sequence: CASRVGSRLAIQETQYF. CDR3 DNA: TGTGCCAGCAGAGTGGGTTCGAGACTAGCGATACAAGAGACCCAGTACTTC.

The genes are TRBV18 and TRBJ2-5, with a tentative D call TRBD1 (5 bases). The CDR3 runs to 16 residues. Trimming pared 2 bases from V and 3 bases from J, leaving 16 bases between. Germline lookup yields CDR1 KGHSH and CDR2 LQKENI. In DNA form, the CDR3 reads TGTGCCAGCTCACCAGAGAGAGGCAGGGTGGAAGAGACCCAGTACTTC. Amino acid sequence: CASSPERGRVEETQYF.

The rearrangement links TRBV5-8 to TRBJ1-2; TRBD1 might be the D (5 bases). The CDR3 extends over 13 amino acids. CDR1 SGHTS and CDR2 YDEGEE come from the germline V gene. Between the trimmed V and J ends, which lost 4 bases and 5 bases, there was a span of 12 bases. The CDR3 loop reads CASSTRDGYGYTF. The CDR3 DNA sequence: TGTGCCAGCAGCACCCGGGACGGATATGGCTACACCTTC.

CDR3 nucleotides: TGTGCCAGCAGCCAAGAAGGGGGCGACACGAACACTGAAGCTTTCTTT. The encoded protein is CASSQEGGDTNTEAFF. The genes are TRBV14 and TRBJ1-1; TRBD1 agrees at 7 bases. CDR3 length: 16 amino acids. The ends lost 0 bases at V and 1 base at J; junction bases unmatched: 5. CDR1 is SGHDN and CDR2 is FVKESK in the germline V gene. The full variable domain, with the rest looked up from reference TRBV14 and TRBJ1-1, is EAGVTQFPSHSVIEKGQTVTLRCDPISGHDNLYWYRRVMGKEIKFLLHFVKESKQDESGMPNNRFLAERTGGTYSTLKVQPAELEDSGVYFCASSQEGGDTNTEAFFGQGTRLTVV.

CDR3 nucleotides: TGTGCCAGCAGACAAGACGGAAACTATGGCTACACCTTC. It yields the protein CASRQDGNYGYTF. The chain is built from TRBV28 and TRBJ1-2; unclear D gene. Trimming left V 6 bases short and J 2 bases short, with 10 bases between. Germline V gives CDR1 MDHEN, CDR2 SYDVKM. This CDR3 has 13 residues.

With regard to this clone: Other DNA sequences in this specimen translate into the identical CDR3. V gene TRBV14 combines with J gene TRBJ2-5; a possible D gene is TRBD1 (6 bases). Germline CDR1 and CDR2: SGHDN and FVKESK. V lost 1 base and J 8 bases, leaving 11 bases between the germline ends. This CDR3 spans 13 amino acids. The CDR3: CASSQGARGTQYF. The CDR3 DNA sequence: TGTGCCAGCAGCCAAGGCGCCAGGGGCACCCAGTACTTC.

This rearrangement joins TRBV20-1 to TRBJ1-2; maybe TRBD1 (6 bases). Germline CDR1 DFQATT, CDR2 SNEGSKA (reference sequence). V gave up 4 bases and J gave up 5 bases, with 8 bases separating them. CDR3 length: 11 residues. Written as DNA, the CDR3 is TGCAGTGCTATACAGGGATATGGCTACACCTTC. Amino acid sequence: CSAIQGYGYTF.

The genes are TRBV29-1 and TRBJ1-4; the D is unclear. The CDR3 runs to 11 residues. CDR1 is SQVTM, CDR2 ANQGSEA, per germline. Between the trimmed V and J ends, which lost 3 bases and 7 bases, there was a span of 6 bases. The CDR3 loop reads CSVEVGEKLFF. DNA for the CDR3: TGCAGCGTTGAGGTCGGTGAAAAACTGTTTTTT.

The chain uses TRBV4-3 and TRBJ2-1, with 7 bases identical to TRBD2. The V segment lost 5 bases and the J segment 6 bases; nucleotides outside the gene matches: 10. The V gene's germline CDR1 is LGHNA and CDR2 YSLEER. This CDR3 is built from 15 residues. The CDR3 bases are TGCGCCAGCAGCGTCGATTTAGCGGGTACCAATGAGCAGTTCTTC. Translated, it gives CASSVDLAGTNEQFF.

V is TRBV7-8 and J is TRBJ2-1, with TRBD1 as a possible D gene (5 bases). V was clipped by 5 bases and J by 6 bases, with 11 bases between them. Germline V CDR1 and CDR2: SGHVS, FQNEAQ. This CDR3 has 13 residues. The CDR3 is CASSADSSNEQFF. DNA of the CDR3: TGTGCCAGCAGCGCCGACAGTTCCAATGAGCAGTTCTTC.

The CDR3 DNA sequence: TGTGCCAGCAGCTTAGCTGGCCAGGGATCCTACGAGCAGTACTTC. This encodes CASSLAGQGSYEQYF. This sequence joins TRBV11-2 and TRBJ2-7, with D perhaps TRBD1 (5 bases). CDR1 SGHAT and CDR2 FQNNGV come from the germline V gene. This CDR3 region has 15 residues. Trimming took off 1 base at V and 1 base at J, with 11 bases between the two ends.

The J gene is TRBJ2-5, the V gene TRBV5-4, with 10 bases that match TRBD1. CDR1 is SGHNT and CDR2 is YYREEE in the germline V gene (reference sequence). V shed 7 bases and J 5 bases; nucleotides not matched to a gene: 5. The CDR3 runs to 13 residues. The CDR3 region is CASGDRGGETQYF. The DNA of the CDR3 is TGTGCCAGCGGGGACAGGGGTGGCGAGACCCAGTACTTC.

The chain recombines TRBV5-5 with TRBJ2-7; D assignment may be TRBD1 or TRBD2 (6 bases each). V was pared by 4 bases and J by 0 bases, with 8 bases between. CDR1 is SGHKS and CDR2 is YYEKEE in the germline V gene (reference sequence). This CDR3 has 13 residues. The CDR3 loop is CASSRGRSYEQYF. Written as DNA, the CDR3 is TGTGCCAGCAGCCGGGGGCGCTCCTACGAGCAGTACTTC.

CDR3 sequence: CASSGRATEAFF. CDR3 bases: TGTGCCAGCAGCGGCAGGGCCACTGAAGCTTTCTTT. This rearrangement joins TRBV7-9 to TRBJ1-1; maybe TRBD1 (5 bases). CDR3 length equals 12 residues. CDR1 SEHNR and CDR2 FQNEAQ come from the germline V gene (reference sequence). With 5 bases removed from V and 4 bases from J, the gap between germline ends came to 8 bases.

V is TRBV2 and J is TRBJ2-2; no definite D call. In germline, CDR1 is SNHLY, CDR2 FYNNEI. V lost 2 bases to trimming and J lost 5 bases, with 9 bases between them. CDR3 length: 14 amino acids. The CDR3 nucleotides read TGTGCCAGCAGTGAAAGGCGAGCAACCGGGGAGCTGTTTTTT. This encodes CASSERRATGELFF.

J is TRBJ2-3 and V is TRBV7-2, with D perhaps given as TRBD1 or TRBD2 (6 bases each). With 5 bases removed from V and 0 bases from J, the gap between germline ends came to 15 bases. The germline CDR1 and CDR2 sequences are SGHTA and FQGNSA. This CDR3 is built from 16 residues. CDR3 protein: CASSPIGGGSTDTQYF. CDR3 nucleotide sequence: TGTGCCAGCAGCCCCATCGGGGGCGGTAGCACAGATACGCAGTATTTT.

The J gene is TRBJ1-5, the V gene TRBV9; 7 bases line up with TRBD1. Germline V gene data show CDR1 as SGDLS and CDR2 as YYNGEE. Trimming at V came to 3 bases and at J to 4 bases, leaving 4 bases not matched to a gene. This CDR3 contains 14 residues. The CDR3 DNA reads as TGTGCCAGCAGCGGGGACAGTGGGAATCAGCCCCAGCATTTT. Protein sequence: CASSGDSGNQPQHF. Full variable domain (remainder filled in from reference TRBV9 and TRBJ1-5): DSGVTQTPKHLITATGQRVTLRCSPRSGDLSVYWYQQSLDQGLQFLIQYYNGEERAKGNILERFSAQQFPDLHSELNLSSLELGDSALYFCASSGDSGNQPQHFGDGTRLSIL.

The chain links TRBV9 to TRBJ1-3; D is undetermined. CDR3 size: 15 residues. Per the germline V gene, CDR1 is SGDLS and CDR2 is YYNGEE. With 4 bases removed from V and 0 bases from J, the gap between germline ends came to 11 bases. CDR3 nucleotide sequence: TGTGCCAGCAGCCACACGGGAGCCTCTGGAAACACCATATATTTT. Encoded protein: CASSHTGASGNTIYF.

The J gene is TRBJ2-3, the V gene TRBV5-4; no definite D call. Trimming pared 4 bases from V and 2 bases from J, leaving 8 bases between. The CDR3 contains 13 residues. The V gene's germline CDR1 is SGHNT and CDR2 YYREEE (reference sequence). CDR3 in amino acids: CASSQDVTDTQYF. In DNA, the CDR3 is TGTGCCAGCAGCCAGGACGTCACAGATACGCAGTATTTT.

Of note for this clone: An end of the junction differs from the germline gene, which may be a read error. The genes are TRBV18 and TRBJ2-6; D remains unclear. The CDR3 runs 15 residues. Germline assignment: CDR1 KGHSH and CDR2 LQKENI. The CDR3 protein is CASSPQFSGANVLTF. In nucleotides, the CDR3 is TGTGCCAGCTCCCCACAGTTCTCTGGGGCCAACGTCCTGACTTTC.

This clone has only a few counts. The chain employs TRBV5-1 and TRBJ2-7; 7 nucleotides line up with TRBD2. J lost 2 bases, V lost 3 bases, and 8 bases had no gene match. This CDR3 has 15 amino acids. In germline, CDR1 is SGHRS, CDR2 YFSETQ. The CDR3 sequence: CASSWRASGTYEQYF. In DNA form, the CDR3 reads TGCGCCAGCAGCTGGCGGGCTAGCGGAACCTACGAGCAGTACTTC.